Presented here are 2 T cell receptor beta chains from one specimen sequenced in a study of T cell changes during pregnancy in multiple sclerosis. Libraries were prepared by immunoSEQ multiplex PCR; TCRdb keeps only in-frame clonotypes and omits some of them. The table shows around 72,000 clones, with 75% to 95% occurring only once. Sequencing was performed on CD4+ T cells from peripheral blood mononuclear cells, taken before pregnancy. All receptors derive from a female donor with multiple sclerosis, enrolled in a pregnancy study.

V and J are TRBV19 and TRBJ1-1, with D hard to call. Germline assignment: CDR1 LNHDA and CDR2 SQIVND (reference sequence). CDR3 length: 13 amino acids. Trimming left V 5 bases short and J 2 bases short, with 9 bases between. As DNA, the CDR3 is TGTGCCAGTAGTCCCCGAACTAACACTGAAGCTTTCTTT. As protein: CASSPRTNTEAFF.

This chain connects TRBV15 to TRBJ2-7; no reliable D call. This CDR3 has 16 amino acids. Germline V lookup: CDR1 LNHNV, CDR2 YYDKDF (reference sequence). V shed 3 bases and J shed 1 base, with 16 bases lying between them. CDR3 DNA: TGTGCCACCAGCAGCTTAGTGGTTTACTCGTCCTACGAGCAGTACTTC. This translates into CATSSLVVYSSYEQYF.